These 5 T cell receptor beta chains were all obtained from the same sample, sequenced in a study of blood T cell repertoires in COVID-19. Measured with immunoSEQ multiplex PCR; TCRdb has only the in-frame clones, and not every one. The data hold approximately 170,000 clones, with 86% observed a single time. The sample was peripheral blood. Receptor source: a woman in her seventies with acute or convalescent COVID-19.

This chain links TRBV15 with TRBJ1-5; possible D gene TRBD1, 5 bases. CDR3 length: 15 residues. The germline V gene has CDR1 LNHNV and CDR2 YYDKDF (reference sequence). V lost 0 bases and J 9 bases, leaving 15 bases between the germline ends. This chain's CDR3 is CATSRDWEAGSPQHF. The CDR3 bases are TGTGCCACCAGCAGAGATTGGGAGGCAGGGTCGCCCCAGCATTTT.

V usage is TRBV19 and J usage is TRBJ1-4; TRBD1 aligns across 8 bases. Germline V gene sequence: CDR1 LNHDA, CDR2 SQIVND (reference sequence). V gave up 7 bases and J gave up 3 bases; unmatched junction bases: 4. There are 14 residues in the CDR3. The CDR3 loop reads CASTQGAANEKLFF. The CDR3 nucleotides read TGTGCCAGTACTCAGGGGGCGGCTAATGAAAAACTGTTTTTT.

This clone was seen a few times. The gene calls are TRBV30 and TRBJ1-4, with D uncertain. This CDR3 spans 16 amino acids. V was clipped by 4 bases and J by 4 bases, with 19 bases between them. Germline V lookup: CDR1 GTSNPN, CDR2 SVGIG (reference sequence). CDR3 sequence (DNA): TGTGCCTGGAACCAAGGAAGTTGGGCCCGTAATGAAAAACTGTTTTTT. Protein: CAWNQGSWARNEKLFF.

The V gene is TRBV5-1, the J gene TRBJ2-6; D possibly corresponds to TRBD1 (6 bases). From germline, CDR1 is SGHRS and CDR2 YFSETQ. CDR3 length: 15 residues. Between the trimmed V and J ends, which lost 3 bases and 0 bases, there was a span of 7 bases. The CDR3 sequence is CASSSGDSGANVLTF. The CDR3 DNA reads as TGCGCCAGCAGCTCAGGGGACTCTGGGGCCAACGTCCTGACTTTC.

CDR3 coding DNA: TGTGCCTCATCCTTTTTGGTAGCGGGGGGCACAGATACGCAGTATTTT. As protein: CASSFLVAGGTDTQYF. V is TRBV7-9 and J is TRBJ2-3, with 9 positions matching TRBD2. The germline V gene has CDR1 SEHNR and CDR2 FQNEAQ (reference sequence). Germline trimming cut 11 bases from V and 1 base from J; bases unmatched to any gene: 13. There are 16 residues in the CDR3.